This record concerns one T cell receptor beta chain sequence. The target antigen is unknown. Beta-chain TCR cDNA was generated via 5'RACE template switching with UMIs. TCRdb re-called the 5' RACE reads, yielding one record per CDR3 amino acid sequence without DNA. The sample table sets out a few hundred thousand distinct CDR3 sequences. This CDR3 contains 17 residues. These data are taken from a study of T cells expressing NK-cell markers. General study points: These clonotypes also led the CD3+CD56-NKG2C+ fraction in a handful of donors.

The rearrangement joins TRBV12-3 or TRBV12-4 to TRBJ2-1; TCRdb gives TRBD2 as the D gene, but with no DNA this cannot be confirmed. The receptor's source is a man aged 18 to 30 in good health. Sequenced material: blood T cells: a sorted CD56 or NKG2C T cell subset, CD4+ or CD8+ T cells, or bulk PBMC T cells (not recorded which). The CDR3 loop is CASSLEGGLAGANEQFF.